Below, 5 T cell receptor beta chains from the same sample are listed, as sequenced in a study of blood T cell repertoires in COVID-19. Data came from immunoSEQ multiplex PCR; TCRdb stores just in-frame clones and leaves some out. This table holds 65,000 to 80,000 clones, more than 75% found once. Sequencing input: peripheral blood. The receptor set was obtained from a human donor in a cohort sampled during active COVID-19.

The chain uses TRBV5-5 and TRBJ1-1; TRBD1 is a possible D gene (6 bases). Germline lookup yields CDR1 SGHKS and CDR2 YYEKEE (reference sequence). The V gene lost 5 bases and the J gene lost 7 bases, with 15 bases spanning the gap. This CDR3 region has 13 residues. The CDR3 region has the DNA TGTGCCAGCAGTTCCCCAGGGGAGAGTGAAGCTTTCTTT. It is translated as CASSSPGESEAFF.

The gene calls are TRBV9 and TRBJ2-7; D possibly corresponds to TRBD1 (5 bases). The CDR3 sequence is 16 residues long. The V end was cut by 0 bases, the J end by 5 bases, with 18 bases between. CDR1 and CDR2 from the germline V gene are SGDLS and YYNGEE. The CDR3 DNA is TGTGCCAGCAGCGTAGTAGACAGCAGCCCCCCTCACGAGCAGTACTTC. Translation: CASSVVDSSPPHEQYF. Full variable domain (rest looked up from reference TRBV9 and TRBJ2-7): DSGVTQTPKHLITATGQRVTLRCSPRSGDLSVYWYQQSLDQGLQFLIQYYNGEERAKGNILERFSAQQFPDLHSELNLSSLELGDSALYFCASSVVDSSPPHEQYFGPGTRLTVT.

The V gene is TRBV5-1, the J gene TRBJ2-2, with 7 bases fitting TRBD1. The ends lost 4 bases at V and 3 bases at J; junction bases unmatched: 6. The CDR3 covers 15 residues. Germline V gene lookup returns CDR1 SGHRS and CDR2 YFSETQ. The CDR3 DNA sequence: TGCGCCAGCAGCAGGAACAGGGGAGACACCGGGGAGCTGTTTTTT. This gives the protein CASSRNRGDTGELFF.

J is TRBJ2-5 and V is TRBV5-3; TRBD1 matches 10 bases. TRBV5-3 is reported as an ORF; its role is uncertain. The V segment lost 3 bases and the J segment 3 bases; nucleotides outside the gene matches: 14. The CDR3 has 18 residues. CDR3 bases: TGTGCCAGAAGCTCCCGGGACAGGGGAGCTCTAGCCGAAGAGACCCAGTACTTC. Encoded protein: CARSSRDRGALAEETQYF.

V is TRBV4-2 and J is TRBJ1-5; no reliable D call. Per germline, CDR1 LGHNA and CDR2 YNFKEQ. This CDR3 comprises 19 residues. V gave up 2 bases and J gave up 3 bases, with 23 bases separating them. In DNA form, the CDR3 reads TGTGCCAGCAGCCAAAATGCCGCCCGTGGAGACGGGAACAATCAGCCCCAGCATTTT. This gives the protein CASSQNAARGDGNNQPQHF.